These 5 T cell receptor beta chains were all obtained from the same sample, sequenced in a study of lymphopenia after photon versus proton radiotherapy. Here immunoSEQ multiplex PCR was the method, and the copy in TCRdb shows in-frame clones only, minus some. The sample has tens of thousands of clones, 92% seen once. This sample comprised peripheral blood, obtained from a patient treated with photon-based radiotherapy. The receptors come from a man aged 60-69 years with cholangiocarcinoma.

The chain recombines TRBV10-3 with TRBJ1-4, with TRBD1 matching over 10 bases. The V gene end was trimmed by 4 bases and the J gene end by 6 bases; junction bases not matched to a gene: 5. CDR1 is ENHRY, CDR2 SYGVKD, per germline. The CDR3 is 15 residues long. In nucleotides, the CDR3 is TGTGCCATCAGTGGGGGGACAGGGGAGGATGAAAAACTGTTTTTT. Translated, it gives CAISGGTGEDEKLFF.

The chain is built from TRBV28 and TRBJ2-7; D is possibly TRBD1 or TRBD2 (6 bases each). CDR1 MDHEN and CDR2 SYDVKM come from the germline V gene. The CDR3 runs 15 residues. Trimming took 7 bases from V and 3 from J, leaving 19 bases between them. In nucleotides, the CDR3 is TGTGCCAGCACCCCAAACCGGGGGCAGCGCTACGAGCAGTACTTC. Translation: CASTPNRGQRYEQYF.

The chain carries TRBV19 and TRBJ2-1; D might be TRBD1 (5 bases). CDR3 size: 12 residues. Trimming shortened V by 1 base and J by 10 bases, and 8 bases separated the two germline ends. From germline, CDR1 is LNHDA and CDR2 SQIVND (reference sequence). The chain's CDR3 is CASSIAGSEQFF. CDR3 in DNA: TGTGCCAGTAGTATAGCAGGGTCAGAGCAGTTCTTC.

This clone was seen just once. This chain connects TRBV12-2 to TRBJ1-1; the D segment call TRBD1 is taken from the table without a DNA check. TRBV12-2 represents a pseudogene. The CDR3 totals 15 residues. The DNA for the CDR3 is TGTGCAAGTCGCTTAGGAAGGGGCCCTAACACTGAAGCTTTCTTT. Amino acid sequence: CASRLGRGPNTEAFF.

V gene TRBV5-4 combines with J gene TRBJ2-5; D gene unclear. The V gene's germline CDR1 is SGHNT and CDR2 YYREEE (reference sequence). Trimming removed 3 bases from V and 0 bases from J, with 0 bases in between. This CDR3 has 11 residues. The CDR3 reads CASSYQETQYF. CDR3 nucleotides: TGTGCCAGCAGCTACCAAGAGACCCAGTACTTC.